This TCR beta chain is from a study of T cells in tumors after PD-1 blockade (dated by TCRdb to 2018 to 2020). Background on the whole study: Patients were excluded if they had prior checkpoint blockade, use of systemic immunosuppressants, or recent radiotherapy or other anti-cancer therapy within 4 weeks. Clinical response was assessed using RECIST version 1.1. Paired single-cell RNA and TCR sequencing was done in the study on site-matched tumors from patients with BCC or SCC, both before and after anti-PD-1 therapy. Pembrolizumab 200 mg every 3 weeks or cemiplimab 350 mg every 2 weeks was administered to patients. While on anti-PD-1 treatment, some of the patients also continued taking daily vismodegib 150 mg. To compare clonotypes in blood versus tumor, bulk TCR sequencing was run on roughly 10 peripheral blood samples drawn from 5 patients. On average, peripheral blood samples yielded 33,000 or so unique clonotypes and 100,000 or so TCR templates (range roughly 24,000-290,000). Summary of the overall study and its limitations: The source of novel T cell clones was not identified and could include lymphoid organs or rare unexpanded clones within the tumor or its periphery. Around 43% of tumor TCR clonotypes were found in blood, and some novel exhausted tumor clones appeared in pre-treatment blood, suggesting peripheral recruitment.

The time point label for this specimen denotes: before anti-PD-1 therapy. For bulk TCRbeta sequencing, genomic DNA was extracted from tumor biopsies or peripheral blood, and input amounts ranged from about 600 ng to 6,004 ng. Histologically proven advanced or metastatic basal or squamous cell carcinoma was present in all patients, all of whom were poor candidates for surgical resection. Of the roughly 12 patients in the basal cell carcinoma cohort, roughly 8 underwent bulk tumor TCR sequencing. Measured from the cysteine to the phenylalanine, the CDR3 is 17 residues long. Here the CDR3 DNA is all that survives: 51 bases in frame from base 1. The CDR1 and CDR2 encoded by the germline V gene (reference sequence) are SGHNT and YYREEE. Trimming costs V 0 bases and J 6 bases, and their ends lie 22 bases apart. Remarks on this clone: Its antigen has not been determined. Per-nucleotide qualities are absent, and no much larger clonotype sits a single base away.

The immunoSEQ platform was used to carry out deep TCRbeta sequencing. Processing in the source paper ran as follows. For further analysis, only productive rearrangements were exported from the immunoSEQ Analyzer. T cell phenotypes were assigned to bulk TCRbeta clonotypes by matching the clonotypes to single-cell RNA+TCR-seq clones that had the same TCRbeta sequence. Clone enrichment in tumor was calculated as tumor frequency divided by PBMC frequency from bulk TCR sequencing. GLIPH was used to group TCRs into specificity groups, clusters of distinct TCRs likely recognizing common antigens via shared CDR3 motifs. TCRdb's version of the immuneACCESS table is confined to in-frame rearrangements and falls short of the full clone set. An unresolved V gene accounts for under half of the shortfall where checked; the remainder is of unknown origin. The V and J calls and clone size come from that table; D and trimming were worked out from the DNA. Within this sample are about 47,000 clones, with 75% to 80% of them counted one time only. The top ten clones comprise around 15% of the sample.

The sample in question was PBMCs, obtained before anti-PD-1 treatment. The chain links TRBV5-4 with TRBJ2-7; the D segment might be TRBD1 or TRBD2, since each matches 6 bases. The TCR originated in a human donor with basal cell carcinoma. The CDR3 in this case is CASSLGGAQRGMIEQYF. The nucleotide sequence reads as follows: TGTGCCAGCAGCTTGGGGGGGGCGCAGAGGGGGATGATCGAGCAGTACTTC.